This T cell receptor (beta chain) was obtained from a study of shared clonotypes between healthy human individuals. Study at large: Aged between 18 and 49, the donors were a couple of women and a few men.

Points on this clone: As yet, its antigen is unknown.

Healthy and HIV-negative, the adult donors had no recent acute infections or vaccinations. Sequencing used immunoSEQ multiplex PCR; TCRdb keeps in-frame clones, though not all of them. This table holds hundreds of thousands of clones, approximately 75% found once. Study-level findings and limits: Larger estimated richness was generally seen in naive subsets than in memory subsets. Roughly 5% of naive CD4 clonotypes were shared across four donors.

Source material: memory CD4+ T cells sorted from blood. The subset was: CD45RA-negative fraction. This clonotype was sampled from a woman aged 25 to 39 in good health.

The DNA for the CDR3 is TGTGCCAGCAGTTACCCCCCTAAGGGGGAGACCCAGTACTTC. Translating it yields CASSYPPKGETQYF. The chain has TRBV6-5 and TRBJ2-5; D is possibly TRBD1 (5 bases). Germline V gives CDR1 MNHEY, CDR2 SVGAGI. Trimming shortened V by 2 bases and J by 5 bases, and 12 bases separated the two germline ends. The CDR3 is 14 amino acids.